Below, 18 T cell receptor beta chains from the same sample are listed, as sequenced in a study of blood T cells in healthy people across ages. Then a second PCR, running roughly 7 to 12 cycles, was carried out with a sample-barcoded 5' primer and a J-beta primer mix. TCRdb reanalysed the 5' RACE reads using MiXCR and keeps one entry per CDR3 protein. The sample has roughly 900,000 distinct CDR3 sequences, around 30% seen once; the top ten hold roughly 17%. Sequences were obtained from blood. These TCRs come from an elderly woman in good health.

This clonotype was detected many times. The chain employs TRBV29-1 and TRBJ2-7; maybe TRBD1 (6 bases). CDR3 length equals 12 residues. Trimming cost V 1 base and J 10 bases, with 14 bases left between them. CDR1 and CDR2 (germline): SQVTM, ANQGSEA. The CDR3 spells CSVEGERQDQYF. The CDR3 bases are TGCAGCGTTGAAGGGGAGAGACAGGACCAGTACTTC.

This rearrangement joins TRBV5-5 to TRBJ1-5; 7 bases align to TRBD1. This CDR3 is 15 amino acids long. V was pared by 2 bases and J by 5 bases, with 7 bases of the junction left unmatched. From germline, CDR1 is SGHKS and CDR2 YYEKEE (reference sequence). The CDR3 loop reads CASSFAGQVHQPQHF. Here the CDR3 DNA reads TGTGCCAGCAGCTTTGCCGGACAGGTTCATCAGCCCCAGCATTTT.

This clonotype was observed a handful of times. One end of the junction is discordant with germline, which a read error may explain. The rearrangement joins TRBV9 to TRBJ1-2; D is unclear. The germline CDR1 and CDR2 sequences are SGDLS and YYNGEE. The CDR3 is 16 residues long. CDR3 protein: CASSVATGRRCYGCTF. Written as DNA, the CDR3 is TGTGCCAGCAGCGTAGCTACTGGAAGGAGGTGCTATGGCTGCACCTTC.

This clonotype was picked up many times. This chain connects TRBV4-3 to TRBJ2-6, with 7 bases that match TRBD1. CDR1 and CDR2 (germline): LGHNA, YSLEER. The CDR3 consists of 19 residues. J gave up 1 base and V 1 base, and 10 bases lay outside the gene matches. The DNA of the CDR3 is TGCGCCAGCAGCCAAGTAGGGCGAGGGGGCGGGTCTGGGGCCAACGTCCTGACTTTC. Its protein product is CASSQVGRGGGSGANVLTF.

This clonotype has at least ten counts. V is TRBV20-1 and J is TRBJ2-1; D may be TRBD1 (6 bases). The length of the CDR3 is 14 residues. Between the trimmed V and J ends, which lost 3 bases and 0 bases, there was a span of 9 bases. The germline CDR1 and CDR2 sequences are DFQATT and SNEGSKA (reference sequence). CDR3 loop: CSASKGGSYNEQFF. CDR3 DNA sequence: TGCAGTGCTAGTAAAGGGGGCTCCTACAATGAGCAGTTCTTC.

The V call is TRBV4-3, the J call TRBJ2-3, with 9 bases identical to TRBD2. The CDR3 has 16 amino acids. The germline V gene encodes CDR1 LGHNA and CDR2 YSLEER. V shed 0 bases and J 1 base; nucleotides not matched to a gene: 2. The CDR3 DNA is TGCGCCAGCAGCCAAGAAAGACTAGCGGGCACAGATACGCAGTATTTT. Amino acid sequence: CASSQERLAGTDTQYF.

On this clonotype itself: Possible read error: a much larger clone is one base away. The chain employs TRBV7-9 and TRBJ2-7, with D unresolved. The CDR3 runs to 13 residues. CDR1 is SEHNR, CDR2 FQNEAQ, per germline (reference sequence). V lost 5 bases and J lost 6, with 14 bases in between. CDR3 in amino acids: CASSTQSWSEQYF. For the CDR3, the DNA is TGTGCCAGCAGCACACAGTCCTGGAGCGAGCAGTACTTC.

The chain recombines TRBV20-1 with TRBJ2-7; tentatively, D is TRBD2 (6 bases). Trimming removed 4 bases at V and 0 bases at J, with 16 bases between. The CDR3 runs 15 residues. CDR1 DFQATT and CDR2 SNEGSKA come from the germline V gene (reference sequence). The CDR3 nucleotides are TGCAGTGCTATTGAACCCGGGGGAAGCTCCTACGAGCAGTACTTC. This sequence encodes CSAIEPGGSSYEQYF.

The chain has TRBV4-2 and TRBJ2-5, with TRBD2 identical over 7 bases. After removal of 3 bases from V and 3 bases from J, the junction contained 10 bases not matched to a gene. The CDR3 extends over 16 amino acids. Per the germline V gene, CDR1 is LGHNA and CDR2 is YNFKEQ. This CDR3 is CASSQDRLAPEETQYF. The CDR3 DNA reads as TGTGCCAGCAGCCAGGACCGACTAGCTCCGGAAGAGACCCAGTACTTC.

Only a few counts were recorded for this clonotype. CDR3 DNA: TGTGCCAGCAGCCAAGGGCGGTGGGAAACCCAGTACTTC. Translation: CASSQGRWETQYF. The J gene is TRBJ2-5, the V gene TRBV3-1; D gene unclear. CDR3 size: 13 residues. In germline, CDR1 is LGHDT, CDR2 YNNKEL (reference sequence). Deletions cut 1 base from V and 8 bases from J, with 11 bases between.

In its sample, this clonotype was seen many times. The chain joins TRBV10-3 to TRBJ2-7, with 7 bases that match TRBD1. The CDR3 is 11 residues long. Germline CDR1 is ENHRY and CDR2 is SYGVKD. With 10 bases clipped from V and 6 bases from J, the junction kept 6 bases outside the gene matches. The CDR3 coding sequence is TGTGCCACCCGGACAGGTTCCGAGCAGTACTTC. This encodes CATRTGSEQYF.

The V gene is TRBV29-1, the J gene TRBJ2-2; TRBD2 is a possible D gene (5 bases). Germline CDR1 SQVTM, CDR2 ANQGSEA. The CDR3 has 15 residues. Trimming removed 0 bases from V and 4 bases from J, with 12 bases in between. CDR3 nucleotide sequence: TGCAGCGTTGAAGATCGGGGTACCCCCACCGGGGAGCTGTTTTTT. Protein: CSVEDRGTPTGELFF.

The table lists this clonotype with many counts. This sequence joins TRBV15 and TRBJ2-7, with 8 bases identical to TRBD1. This CDR3 contains 15 residues. Trimming removed 5 bases from V and 0 bases from J; junction bases left unmatched: 6. Germline lookup yields CDR1 LNHNV and CDR2 YYDKDF (reference sequence). The CDR3 nucleotides read TGTGCCACCAGCGCCCGACAGGGGAACTCCTACGAGCAGTACTTC. This codes for CATSARQGNSYEQYF.

This clonotype was picked up many times. The chain employs TRBV6-6 and TRBJ2-5; no reliable D call. Germline V lookup: CDR1 MNHNY, CDR2 SVGAGI (reference sequence). The CDR3 runs to 14 residues. V lost 5 bases to trimming and J lost 2 bases, with 12 bases between them. CDR3 nucleotides: TGTGCCAGCAGTAAATCGATAGGGCAAGAGACCCAGTACTTC. As protein: CASSKSIGQETQYF.

This clonotype has a count of ten or more. The chain links TRBV6-1 to TRBJ2-1; a weak D match, TRBD1 (5 bases). The CDR3 sequence is 13 residues long. CDR1 is MNHNS, CDR2 SASEGT, per germline. Between the trimmed V and J ends, which lost 7 bases and 7 bases, there was a span of 14 bases. The CDR3 sequence: CASIPRTKNEQFF. CDR3 nucleotides: TGTGCCAGCATACCCCGGACAAAGAATGAGCAGTTCTTC.

In this sample, this clonotype turned up a few times. CDR3 region: CASSPVDSLNTEAFF. DNA of the CDR3: TGTGCCAGCTCACCAGTCGACAGTTTGAACACTGAAGCTTTCTTT. V usage is TRBV18 and J usage is TRBJ1-1; D is possibly TRBD1 (5 bases). The CDR3 extends over 15 amino acids. The germline V and J ends were trimmed by 2 bases and 0 bases, with 10 bases remaining between them. Germline V CDR1 and CDR2: KGHSH, LQKENI. Full variable domain (missing parts from reference TRBV18 and TRBJ1-1): NAGVMQNPRHLVRRRGQEARLRCSPMKGHSHVYWYRQLPEEGLKFMVYLQKENIIDESGMPKERFSAEFPKEGPSILRIQQVVRGDSAAYFCASSPVDSLNTEAFFGQGTRLTVV.

CDR3 DNA sequence: TGTGCCAGCAGCGCGACAGGGGGGATGAACACTGAAGCTTTCTTT. It encodes CASSATGGMNTEAFF. The chain links TRBV7-2 to TRBJ1-1; 9 positions match TRBD1. The CDR3 spans 15 residues. V lost 5 bases to trimming and J lost 0 bases; unmatched junction nucleotides: 4. Germline values: CDR1 SGHTA, CDR2 FQGNSA. Supplemented by reference TRBV7-2 and TRBJ1-1, the full variable domain reads GAGVSQSPSNKVTEKGKDVELRCDPISGHTALYWYRQSLGQGLEFLIYFQGNSAPDKSGLPSDRFSAERTGGSVSTLTIQRTQQEDSAVYLCASSATGGMNTEAFFGQGTRLTVV.

There are many counts of this clonotype. A much bigger clone sits one base away, suggesting this may be a read error. The chain recombines TRBV2 with TRBJ1-1; 10 bases align to TRBD1. Looked up from germline, CDR1 is SNHLY and CDR2 is FYNNEI. The CDR3 extends over 14 amino acids. Trimming at V came to 6 bases and at J to 2 bases, leaving 3 bases not matched to a gene. CDR3 residues: CASRVTGGNTEAFF. The CDR3 DNA follows: TGTGCCAGCAGGGTGACAGGGGGCAACACTGAAGCTTTCTTT.